What follows describes a single TCR beta chain. Its antigen is unidentified. This specimen belongs to a study of T cell repertoires in cytomegalovirus infection. TCRdb analysed the reads with MiXCR anew, one entry per CDR3 protein. There are around 310,000 distinct CDR3 sequences in the sample; 25% to 35% occur only once, and roughly 20% lies in the top ten. The CDR3 has 15 residues. V was pared by 1 base and J by 6 bases, with 7 bases of the junction left unmatched. Germline CDR1 LGHDT, CDR2 YNNKEL (reference sequence). The receptor was isolated from a human donor in good health (CMV status not recorded). Some clones in this sample may be carry-over from other donors' samples. This sequence joins TRBV3-1 and TRBJ1-2; 8 bases are shared with TRBD1. Sequencing was performed on cultured PBMCs, taken from culture after CMV antigen stimulation. CDR3 sequence (DNA): TGTGCCAGCAGCCAAGGACCCTCCAGGGGGCATGGCTACACCTTC. As protein: CASSQGPSRGHGYTF.